Shown below are 24 T cell receptor beta chains from a single sample sequenced in a study of shared clonotypes between healthy human individuals. Sequenced by immunoSEQ multiplex PCR; TCRdb stores in-frame clones only, minus some. The repertoire consists of more than 80,000 clones, with approximately 61% occurring once and the leading ten covering about 48%. The sample was memory CD8+ T cells sorted from blood. Specified subset: CD45RO+ cells pooled with CCR7-negative TemRA cells. The source is a young man in good health.

CDR3: CASSIVKFDTQYF. The CDR3, as DNA: TGTGCCAGTAGTATAGTGAAATTCGATACGCAGTATTTT. The chain couples TRBV19 to TRBJ2-3; D is unresolved. Germline V gene lookup returns CDR1 LNHDA and CDR2 SQIVND (reference sequence). This CDR3 has 13 residues. The V end was cut by 1 base, the J end by 6 bases, with 8 bases between. Full variable domain (remainder filled in from reference TRBV19 and TRBJ2-3): DGGITQSPKYLFRKEGQNVTLSCEQNLNHDAMYWYRQDPGQGLRLIYYSQIVNDFQKGDIAEGYSVSREKKESFPLTVTSAQKNPTAFYLCASSIVKFDTQYFGPGTRLTVL.

This chain uses TRBV5-4 with TRBJ2-5; D is perhaps TRBD1 or TRBD2 (6 bases each). V lost 0 bases and J lost 1, with 10 bases in between. The germline CDR1 and CDR2 sequences are SGHNT and YYREEE (reference sequence). The CDR3 consists of 15 residues. CDR3 residues: CASSLGGALQETQYF. In DNA, the CDR3 is TGTGCCAGCAGCTTGGGGGGGGCGCTCCAAGAGACCCAGTACTTC.

This chain joins TRBV10-3 and TRBJ1-2, with unresolved D. The CDR3 has 13 residues. V shed 7 bases and J shed 10 bases, with 19 bases lying between them. Germline values: CDR1 ENHRY, CDR2 SYGVKD. The CDR3 loop reads CAITMDSVPDYTF. CDR3 DNA: TGTGCCATCACTATGGACTCCGTACCTGACTACACCTTC.

The rearrangement links TRBV30 to TRBJ1-5; no clear D. V was cut by 3 bases and J by 5 bases, with 14 bases left in between. Germline V gives CDR1 GTSNPN, CDR2 SVGIG (reference sequence). The length of the CDR3 is 14 residues. The CDR3 region is CAWRGGGLDQPQHF. For the CDR3, the DNA is TGTGCCTGGAGAGGAGGTGGCCTCGATCAGCCCCAGCATTTT.

The table lists this clone with a count of one. Just one base apart from a much larger clone, this may be a read error. The DNA is left out, because the CDR3 cannot be placed on it with certainty; the CDR3 is given as TCRdb lists it. V is TRBV5-4 and J is TRBJ2-7; the table's D call TRBD2 went unverified against the DNA. The CDR3 adds up to 14 amino acids, both ends counted. CDR1 is SGHNT, CDR2 YYREEE, per germline (reference sequence). This CDR3 reads CASSFGPGINEQYF.

The chain uses TRBV27 and TRBJ2-4; 8 positions agree with TRBD1. The CDR3 has 16 residues. V lost 1 base and J lost 3; bases outside the gene matches: 5. Germline loops: CDR1 MNHEY, CDR2 SMNVEV (reference sequence). The CDR3 DNA sequence: TGTGCCAGCAGTTTATGGTCGGACAGGGACAAAAACATTCAGTACTTC. This encodes CASSLWSDRDKNIQYF.

In this sample, this clone turned up many times. The genes are TRBV9 and TRBJ1-1; 9 bases match TRBD1. The V and J ends lost 0 bases and 8 bases, in that order; junction bases with no gene match: 14. CDR1 and CDR2 (germline): SGDLS, YYNGEE. This CDR3 has 17 amino acids. In DNA form, the CDR3 reads TGTGCCAGCAGCGTAGCCCGACCGGACAGGGGAGATTTGGAAGCTTTCTTT. Protein sequence: CASSVARPDRGDLEAFF.

This clone was counted only a few times. The chain carries TRBV14 and TRBJ1-4, with D hard to call. Germline V gene sequence: CDR1 SGHDN, CDR2 FVKESK. The V end lost 0 bases, the J end lost 0 bases, and 11 bases lay between the germline ends. The CDR3 is made up of 17 amino acids. In DNA form, the CDR3 reads TGTGCCAGCAGCCAAGATCCCCACAACCCAACTAATGAAAAACTGTTTTTT. Protein: CASSQDPHNPTNEKLFF.

The chain is built from TRBV12-5 and TRBJ2-7; D is uncertain. The length of the CDR3 is 13 residues. V gave up 4 bases and J gave up 6 bases, with 13 bases separating them. Germline V gene sequence: CDR1 LGHNT, CDR2 FRNRAP. The CDR3 DNA reads TGTGCTAGTGGTTGTCGTGGCCTCTTCGAGCAGTACTTC. This codes for CASGCRGLFEQYF.

The V and J genes are TRBV7-9 and TRBJ1-4, with 7 bases aligning to TRBD1. Germline trimming cut 1 base from V and 7 bases from J; bases unmatched to any gene: 0. There are 13 residues in the CDR3. CDR1 is SEHNR and CDR2 is FQNEAQ in the germline V gene (reference sequence). The CDR3 reads CASSLGTGEKLFF. The CDR3 nucleotides read TGTGCCAGCAGCTTAGGGACAGGTGAAAAACTGTTTTTT.

The chain employs TRBV27 and TRBJ2-2; no firm D call. The germline CDR1 and CDR2 sequences are MNHEY and SMNVEV (reference sequence). The CDR3 runs 13 residues. Trimming took 5 bases from V and 7 from J, leaving 11 bases between them. The CDR3 region has the DNA TGTGCCAGCAGTCAAAACACCGGCGGGGAGCTGTTTTTT. Amino acids: CASSQNTGGELFF.

The rearrangement joins TRBV7-9 to TRBJ2-5; 11 positions agree with TRBD1. Germline assignment: CDR1 SEHNR and CDR2 FQNEAQ (reference sequence). V lost 5 bases to trimming and J lost 1 base; unmatched junction nucleotides: 9. The CDR3 runs to 17 residues. CDR3 loop: CASSPGQGARVQETQYF. For the CDR3, the DNA is TGTGCCAGCAGCCCAGGACAGGGGGCGAGGGTCCAAGAGACCCAGTACTTC.

This chain connects TRBV4-1 to TRBJ1-3; possible D gene TRBD1, 6 bases. The CDR3 runs to 14 residues. Germline V gives CDR1 MGHRA, CDR2 YSYEKL. V was pared by 3 bases and J by 5 bases, with 11 bases between. The CDR3 bases are TGCGCCAGCAGCCAGTCCCAGGGGAGAAACACCATATATTTT. Translation gives CASSQSQGRNTIYF.

This clone was observed a handful of times. The rearrangement joins TRBV9 to TRBJ2-7, with 9 bases lining up with TRBD1. V was clipped by 4 bases and J by 5 bases; unmatched bases: 10. This CDR3 region has 15 residues. Germline V gene sequence: CDR1 SGDLS, CDR2 YYNGEE. The CDR3 DNA reads as TGTGCCAGCAGCCCAACAGGGGGCCTGAGTAACGAGCAGTACTTC. Encoded protein: CASSPTGGLSNEQYF.

This clone was counted a single time. The rearrangement links TRBV25-1 to TRBJ2-7, with 13 bases fitting TRBD2. The CDR3 has 15 residues. V was clipped by 10 bases and J by 6 bases; unmatched bases: 12. Germline loops: CDR1 MGHDK, CDR2 SYGVNS. The CDR3 is CATLQGLAGTSEQYF. CDR3 sequence (DNA): TGTGCCACCCTCCAGGGACTAGCGGGGACCTCCGAGCAGTACTTC.

J is TRBJ2-1 and V is TRBV2; a possible D gene is TRBD2 (6 bases). The germline V and J ends were trimmed by 8 bases and 7 bases, with 24 bases remaining between them. This CDR3 comprises 16 residues. Looked up from germline, CDR1 is SNHLY and CDR2 is FYNNEI. DNA of the CDR3: TGTGCCAGCGCTATGCCTAGCGCCGGAGACGTAAATGAGCAGTTCTTC. Translating gives CASAMPSAGDVNEQFF.

The chain links TRBV7-8 to TRBJ1-1; no clear D gene. Germline CDR1 SGHVS, CDR2 FQNEAQ. CDR3 size: 17 residues. Between the trimmed V and J ends, which lost 1 base and 0 bases, there was a span of 15 bases. DNA for the CDR3: TGTGCCAGCAGCTTAGGGGCCAGGTGGGTGATGAACACTGAAGCTTTCTTT. Encoded protein: CASSLGARWVMNTEAFF.

This chain connects TRBV30 to TRBJ1-3; D remains unclear. CDR1 is GTSNPN and CDR2 is SVGIG in the germline V gene (reference sequence). The CDR3 is 14 amino acids. V gave up 5 bases and J gave up 2 bases, with 13 bases separating them. The CDR3 DNA follows: TGTGCCTGGTCCCGGACCAGTACTGGAAACACCATATATTTT. Amino acid sequence: CAWSRTSTGNTIYF.

This clone occurred once. This sequence joins TRBV19 and TRBJ2-5, with D perhaps matching TRBD1 or TRBD2 (6 bases each). This CDR3 spans 16 amino acids. The V end lost 5 bases, the J end lost 5 bases, and 21 bases lay between the germline ends. Germline CDR1 reads LNHDA; CDR2 reads SQIVND (reference sequence). DNA of the CDR3: TGTGCCAGTAGTGCAGGGGAACAGGTCGCGGGGGAGACCCAGTACTTC. Translated: CASSAGEQVAGETQYF. Using reference TRBV19 and TRBJ2-5 for the parts outside the CDR3, the full variable domain is DGGITQSPKYLFRKEGQNVTLSCEQNLNHDAMYWYRQDPGQGLRLIYYSQIVNDFQKGDIAEGYSVSREKKESFPLTVTSAQKNPTAFYLCASSAGEQVAGETQYFGPGTRLLVL.

The rearrangement joins TRBV5-1 to TRBJ2-6; D unclear. The CDR3 is 16 amino acids. The germline V and J ends were trimmed by 0 bases and 2 bases, with 9 bases remaining between them. Germline CDR1 is SGHRS and CDR2 is YFSETQ. The CDR3 region has the DNA TGCGCCAGCAGCTTGGCCGTAGGGACTGGGGCCAACGTCCTGACTTTC. It yields the protein CASSLAVGTGANVLTF.

This chain joins TRBV7-2 and TRBJ1-1; tentative D call: TRBD1 (5 bases). The CDR3 is 14 amino acids. V was shortened by 3 bases and J by 3 bases, with 11 bases between the two germline ends. Germline V gene sequence: CDR1 SGHTA, CDR2 FQGNSA. DNA of the CDR3: TGTGCCAGCAGCTTCCCCGCGGGGGACACTGAAGCTTTCTTT. Amino acids: CASSFPAGDTEAFF.

The genes are TRBV6-5 and TRBJ2-7; no definite D call. CDR3 length equals 14 residues. Germline V gene lookup returns CDR1 MNHEY and CDR2 SVGAGI. V was trimmed by 6 bases and J by 7 bases, leaving 19 bases between them. The CDR3 spells CASSHQALLGEQYF. The CDR3 DNA sequence: TGTGCCAGCAGCCACCAGGCCCTCTTAGGGGAGCAGTACTTC.

This chain connects TRBV12-5 to TRBJ2-2; D not resolved. V was shortened by 1 base and J by 7 bases, with 4 bases between the two germline ends. This CDR3 region has 12 residues. Germline V CDR1 and CDR2: LGHNT, FRNRAP. CDR3 region: CASGLGDGELFF. The DNA for the CDR3 is TGTGCTAGTGGTTTGGGGGACGGGGAGCTGTTTTTT.

The rearrangement uses TRBV28 and TRBJ2-7; 8 bases are a match to TRBD2. The V gene's germline CDR1 is MDHEN and CDR2 SYDVKM. V lost 5 bases and J lost 0; bases outside the gene matches: 9. CDR3 length equals 16 residues. This chain's CDR3 is CASSPPRGGSSYEQYF. Written as DNA, the CDR3 is TGTGCCAGCAGTCCACCCCGGGGGGGCAGCTCCTACGAGCAGTACTTC.